These 32 T cell receptor beta chains originate from one sample sequenced in a study of T cells in Graves' hyperthyroidism and ophthalmopathy. The source material, RNA transcripts, was used to amplify TCR beta CDR3 regions. HTBI primers were the set used in a first-round RT-PCR of the TCR CDR3. Each CDR3 protein gets one entry after TCRdb re-called the multiplex PCR reads with MiXCR. This table holds about 500,000 distinct CDR3 sequences, around 15% found once. The sequencing sample was made of blood. All receptors come from a woman aged 18-30 years with Graves' hyperthyroidism.

This clonotype was seen ten or more times. The chain has TRBV12-3 or TRBV12-4 and TRBJ1-4, with D possibly TRBD1 on 5 matching bases. The V end lost 3 bases, the J end lost 8 bases, and 13 bases lay between the germline ends. CDR3 length: 14 residues. In nucleotides, the CDR3 is TGTGCCAGCAGTTTCGCACGATCAGGGGAAAAACTGTTTTTT. Its translation: CASSFARSGEKLFF.

This clonotype was seen a few times. The CDR3 region is CASSYRGTGGRTEAFF. Written as DNA, the CDR3 is TGTGCCAGCAGTTACCGCGGGACAGGGGGTAGGACTGAAGCTTTCTTT. The chain carries TRBV6-6 and TRBJ1-1; 11 bases align to TRBD1. V dropped 2 bases and J dropped 5; count of bases not matched to a gene: 7. This CDR3 spans 16 amino acids. Germline V lookup: CDR1 MNHNY, CDR2 SVGAGI (reference sequence).

As to this clonotype: It may be a read error: a sequence one base away is much more abundant. This chain links TRBV6-1 with TRBJ1-3; no clear D. Germline CDR1 is MNHNS and CDR2 is SASEGT. V was clipped by 1 base and J by 8 bases, with 15 bases between them. This CDR3 region has 15 residues. CDR3 sequence: CASSEVRTMGDTIYF. CDR3 nucleotide sequence: TGTGCCAGCAGTGAAGTTCGGACGATGGGAGACACCATATATTTT.

This clonotype was found many times. V is TRBV24-1 and J is TRBJ2-5; the match to TRBD2 covers 16 bases. V lost 2 bases and J lost 4; bases outside the gene matches: 6. Germline V gene sequence: CDR1 KGHDR, CDR2 SFDVKD. This CDR3 region has 18 residues. The CDR3 loop is CATSDSGLAGGPGETQYF. The CDR3 region has the DNA TGTGCCACCAGTGATTCGGGACTAGCGGGAGGGCCGGGAGAGACCCAGTACTTC.

This clonotype was found many times. The chain couples TRBV6-2 or TRBV6-3 to TRBJ2-2; tentatively, D is TRBD1 (5 bases). The germline V gene encodes CDR1 MNHEY and CDR2 SVGEGT. V was clipped by 2 bases and J by 8 bases, with 12 bases between them. This CDR3 is built from 14 residues. CDR3 sequence reads: CASSYLTVSGELFF. DNA of the CDR3: TGTGCCAGCAGTTACCTGACAGTTTCGGGGGAGCTGTTTTTT.

In this sample, this clonotype turned up many times. The rearrangement uses TRBV7-6 and TRBJ1-6, with 9 bases matching TRBD1. The CDR3 totals 16 residues. J lost 1 base, V lost 4 bases, and 2 bases had no gene match. The V gene's germline CDR1 is SGHVS and CDR2 FNYEAQ. This CDR3 reads CASSSGTGSYNSPLHF. The CDR3 DNA reads TGTGCCAGCAGCTCGGGGACAGGGTCCTATAATTCACCCCTCCACTTT.

Many counts were recorded for this clonotype. The gene calls are TRBV11-2 and TRBJ1-1; unclear D gene. CDR3 length: 13 amino acids. Germline assignment: CDR1 SGHAT and CDR2 FQNNGV. V was pared by 3 bases and J by 3 bases, with 8 bases between. The chain's CDR3 is CASSFGSDTEAFF. The CDR3 DNA reads as TGTGCCAGCAGCTTTGGGTCGGACACTGAAGCTTTCTTT.

This sequence joins TRBV7-9 and TRBJ2-1; TRBD1 matches 12 bases. The germline V gene encodes CDR1 SEHNR and CDR2 FQNEAQ (reference sequence). This CDR3 region has 15 residues. The trim removed 6 bases at V and 6 bases at J, leaving 6 bases unmatched. The CDR3: CASRNRDRGLNEQFF. In nucleotides, the CDR3 is TGTGCCAGCAGAAACCGGGACAGGGGGCTCAATGAGCAGTTCTTC.

The chain couples TRBV19 to TRBJ2-5; a weak D match, TRBD1 (6 bases). The V gene's germline CDR1 is LNHDA and CDR2 SQIVND (reference sequence). The CDR3 consists of 16 residues. Trimming left V 0 bases short and J 5 bases short, with 16 bases between. CDR3 nucleotide sequence: TGTGCCAGTAGTATAGAGGGACACAGCGCGCTGGAGACCCAGTACTTC. The encoded protein is CASSIEGHSALETQYF.

This clonotype was seen repeatedly, ten times or more. The CDR3 DNA reads as TGTGCCAGCAGCTTAGTTGGGGGCAGGGGTCAGCCCCAGCATTTT. It codes for CASSLVGGRGQPQHF. The V and J genes are TRBV7-6 and TRBJ1-5; D is possibly TRBD1 (6 bases). CDR1 and CDR2 (germline): SGHVS, FNYEAQ. Trimming removed 1 base from V and 6 bases from J, with 13 bases in between. The CDR3 consists of 15 residues.

A few counts support this clonotype. The rearrangement joins TRBV19 to TRBJ2-1; 10 bases are a match to TRBD1. The germline V gene has CDR1 LNHDA and CDR2 SQIVND (reference sequence). This CDR3 has 14 residues. J was trimmed by 5 bases and V by 9 bases; bases with no gene match: 7. CDR3 protein: CASSAGQGHNEQFF. The CDR3 DNA sequence: TGTGCCAGCTCTGCGGGACAGGGGCACAATGAGCAGTTCTTC.

Of note for this clonotype: This could be a read error, since a much larger clone is one nucleotide away. The chain carries TRBV5-1 and TRBJ2-5; no clear D. There are 15 residues in the CDR3. Per germline, CDR1 SGHRS and CDR2 YFSETQ. Trimming cost V 1 base and J 2 bases, with 12 bases left between them. The CDR3 region is CASSLTIPDQETQYF. CDR3 sequence (DNA): TGCGCCAGCAGCTTGACAATCCCCGATCAAGAGACCCAGTACTTC.

J is TRBJ1-1 and V is TRBV20-1; 9 bases are shared with TRBD1. CDR3 length equals 14 residues. CDR1 and CDR2 from the germline V gene are DFQATT and SNEGSKA (reference sequence). Unmatched junction bases numbered 7, after V lost 5 bases and J lost 3 bases. CDR3 coding DNA: TGCAGTGCTGGGGAACAGGGGGCCGACACTGAAGCTTTCTTT. It is translated as CSAGEQGADTEAFF.

Many counts were recorded for this clonotype. The chain combines TRBV6-5 with TRBJ1-2; 7 bases align to TRBD1. The CDR3 length is 14 residues. CDR1 and CDR2 from the germline V gene are MNHEY and SVGAGI. Trimming removed 0 bases from V and 8 bases from J; junction bases left unmatched: 6. The CDR3 here is CASSYSIQGKGYTF. As DNA, the CDR3 is TGTGCCAGCAGTTACTCGATACAGGGGAAGGGCTACACCTTC.

Ten or more counts support this clonotype. The chain recombines TRBV2 with TRBJ2-3, with 8 bases aligning to TRBD2. The CDR3 consists of 14 residues. The germline gives CDR1 SNHLY, CDR2 FYNNEI. The junction had 5 bases not matched to a gene; V was cut back by 6 bases and J by 3 bases. For the CDR3, the DNA is TGTGCCAGCAGCACTAGCGGAGGGACAGATACGCAGTATTTT. It codes for CASSTSGGTDTQYF.

Many counts were recorded for this clonotype. The V call is TRBV2, the J call TRBJ1-1; D gene unclear. The germline V and J ends were trimmed by 6 bases and 5 bases, with 16 bases remaining between them. Germline V gives CDR1 SNHLY, CDR2 FYNNEI. The CDR3 is 14 amino acids. The CDR3 nucleotides read TGTGCCAGCAGGGCCCTCGACCTGGGGACTGAAGCTTTCTTT. Amino acids: CASRALDLGTEAFF.

This clonotype appeared many times. J is TRBJ1-2 and V is TRBV2, with 9 positions matching TRBD1. There are 15 residues in the CDR3. Germline lookup yields CDR1 SNHLY and CDR2 FYNNEI. V lost 11 bases, J lost 1 base, and 11 bases stayed unmatched. The CDR3 spells CARTGTGLLNYGYTF. CDR3 nucleotide sequence: TGTGCCCGGACTGGGACAGGGCTTCTTAACTATGGCTACACCTTC.

A few counts support this clonotype. This chain uses TRBV7-9 with TRBJ1-2, with D perhaps matching TRBD1 (5 bases). The V gene's germline CDR1 is SEHNR and CDR2 FQNEAQ (reference sequence). The CDR3 is 15 amino acids. The V end lost 7 bases, the J end lost 0 bases, and 15 bases lay between the germline ends. CDR3 loop: CASTRPGPPNYGYTF. As DNA, the CDR3 is TGTGCCAGCACCCGACCAGGGCCTCCTAACTATGGCTACACCTTC.

This clonotype was seen at least ten times. V usage is TRBV2 and J usage is TRBJ2-5; a possible D gene is TRBD1 (6 bases). The CDR3 length is 14 residues. V was pared by 6 bases and J by 9 bases, with 20 bases between. CDR1 SNHLY and CDR2 FYNNEI come from the germline V gene. CDR3 DNA sequence: TGTGCCAGCAGGGACAGCCTGGTAGTGGTTGCCCAGTACTTC. Protein product: CASRDSLVVVAQYF.

V usage is TRBV7-3 and J usage is TRBJ1-1; 8 bases align to TRBD1. Germline V gene sequence: CDR1 SGHTA, CDR2 FQGTGA. Losses at the gene ends were 5 bases for V and 5 bases for J; bases not matched to a gene: 25. CDR3 size: 20 residues. In DNA form, the CDR3 reads TGTGCCAGCAGCACAAAATCCGTTAGCAGGGGGCGCTTCTTGGGGACTGAAGCTTTCTTT. Its translation: CASSTKSVSRGRFLGTEAFF. Supplemented by reference TRBV7-3 and TRBJ1-1, the full variable domain reads GAGVSQTPSNKVTEKGKYVELRCDPISGHTALYWYRQSLGQGPEFLIYFQGTGAADDSGLPNDRFFAVRPEGSVSTLKIQRTERGDSAVYLCASSTKSVSRGRFLGTEAFFGQGTRLTVV.

The chain links TRBV5-1 to TRBJ2-3; 12 bases are a match to TRBD2. The CDR3 sequence is 15 residues long. CDR1 is SGHRS and CDR2 is YFSETQ in the germline V gene. J lost 2 bases, V lost 7 bases, and 5 bases had no gene match. The DNA of the CDR3 is TGCGCCAGCCGGACTAGCGGGACGGACACAGATACGCAGTATTTT. The encoded protein is CASRTSGTDTDTQYF.

This clonotype was seen repeatedly, ten times or more. The chain joins TRBV24-1 to TRBJ1-1; unclear D gene. This CDR3 contains 10 residues. The ends were cut back, 1 base at V and 11 bases at J, with 4 bases in the middle. Germline V gene lookup returns CDR1 KGHDR and CDR2 SFDVKD. The CDR3 reads CATSDFVAFF. In nucleotides, the CDR3 is TGTGCCACCAGTGATTTTGTTGCTTTCTTT.

This clonotype was seen many times. The chain couples TRBV7-9 to TRBJ2-3; TRBD1 or TRBD2 may be the D gene (5 bases each). In germline, CDR1 is SEHNR, CDR2 FQNEAQ (reference sequence). V dropped 0 bases and J dropped 0 bases, with 16 bases sitting between them. This CDR3 has 18 residues. The CDR3 DNA is TGTGCCAGCAGCTTAGCAGCGAGGGACCCCTCTAGCACAGATACGCAGTATTTT. Protein sequence: CASSLAARDPSSTDTQYF. Combining the CDR3 with reference TRBV7-9 and TRBJ2-3 gives the whole variable domain DTGVSQNPRHKITKRGQNVTFRCDPISEHNRLYWYRQTLGQGPEFLTYFQNEAQLEKSRLLSDRFSAERPKGSFSTLEIQRTEQGDSAMYLCASSLAARDPSSTDTQYFGPGTRLTVL.

This clonotype was counted a few times. V usage is TRBV5-4 and J usage is TRBJ1-6, with 10 bases lining up with TRBD1. V shed 3 bases and J 7 bases; nucleotides not matched to a gene: 4. Germline CDR1 SGHNT, CDR2 YYREEE (reference sequence). This CDR3 has 15 residues. CDR3 sequence (DNA): TGTGCCAGCAGCTGGGGGACAGGGGACAATTCACCCCTCCACTTT. Translated, it gives CASSWGTGDNSPLHF. Variable domain in full (rest from reference TRBV5-4 and TRBJ1-6): ETGVTQSPTHLIKTRGQQVTLRCSSQSGHNTVSWYQQALGQGPQFIFQYYREEENGRGNFPPRFSGLQFPNYSSELNVNALELDDSALYLCASSWGTGDNSPLHFGNGTRLTVT.

About this clonotype: Being one base from a much bigger clone, this may be a read error. This chain connects TRBV2 to TRBJ2-2, with 12 bases matching TRBD1. The CDR3 consists of 16 residues. From germline, CDR1 is SNHLY and CDR2 FYNNEI. V lost 8 bases to trimming and J lost 4 bases; unmatched junction nucleotides: 8. CDR3 protein: CASYDRDRGRTGELFF. In DNA form, the CDR3 reads TGTGCCAGCTACGATCGGGACAGGGGGCGCACCGGGGAGCTGTTTTTT.

This clonotype showed up many times. This chain joins TRBV3-1 and TRBJ1-4; D uncertain. The germline V gene has CDR1 LGHDT and CDR2 YNNKEL (reference sequence). With 1 base removed from V and 4 bases from J, the gap between germline ends came to 7 bases. This CDR3 spans 14 amino acids. This CDR3 reads CASSQGRINEKLFF. In nucleotides, the CDR3 is TGTGCCAGCAGCCAAGGACGGATTAATGAAAAACTGTTTTTT.

In this sample, this clonotype turned up many times. The chain uses TRBV6-1 and TRBJ2-7; 8 nucleotides agree with TRBD1. CDR3 length: 14 amino acids. Germline V gene lookup returns CDR1 MNHNS and CDR2 SASEGT. The V and J ends lost 5 bases and 5 bases, in that order; junction bases with no gene match: 8. The CDR3 region has the DNA TGTGCCAGCAGTTCGCAGGGGGCTCTCCACGAGCAGTACTTC. The encoded protein is CASSSQGALHEQYF.

This clonotype was seen ten or more times. The V call is TRBV6-1, the J call TRBJ1-1; a possible D gene is TRBD1 (6 bases). The V and J ends lost 11 bases and 1 base respectively, with 14 bases between them. Germline V gene lookup returns CDR1 MNHNS and CDR2 SASEGT. The CDR3 has 13 residues. For the CDR3, the DNA is TGTGCCGCTTTGGACAGCCAGAACACTGAAGCTTTCTTT. It codes for CAALDSQNTEAFF.

This chain uses TRBV7-9 with TRBJ1-3; no definite D call. This CDR3 is built from 14 residues. V lost 5 bases and J lost 0, with 8 bases in between. The germline gives CDR1 SEHNR, CDR2 FQNEAQ (reference sequence). CDR3 coding DNA: TGTGCCAGCAGCGAAGGTTTCTCTGGAAACACCATATATTTT. Translating it yields CASSEGFSGNTIYF.

In its sample, this clonotype was seen a few times. V and J are TRBV12-5 and TRBJ1-5; no clear D. Germline CDR1 reads LGHNT; CDR2 reads FRNRAP. This CDR3 is built from 13 residues. Trimming removed 5 bases at V and 4 bases at J, with 9 bases between. The CDR3 spells CASGLSGNQPQHF. The CDR3 bases are TGTGCTAGTGGTCTCAGTGGGAATCAGCCCCAGCATTTT.

This clonotype has more than one count but fewer than ten. The chain carries TRBV7-9 and TRBJ2-1; D unclear. The CDR3 loop spans 11 amino acids. V shed 5 bases and J shed 8 bases, with 7 bases lying between them. Germline V gene lookup returns CDR1 SEHNR and CDR2 FQNEAQ (reference sequence). The CDR3 reads CASSPPDEQFF. The CDR3, as DNA: TGTGCCAGCAGCCCCCCGGATGAGCAGTTCTTC.

The chain links TRBV3-1 to TRBJ2-2, with D tentatively TRBD1 (5 bases). V dropped 0 bases and J dropped 6 bases, with 11 bases sitting between them. The CDR3 is made up of 15 amino acids. Germline V gene lookup returns CDR1 LGHDT and CDR2 YNNKEL (reference sequence). CDR3 amino acids: CASSQELGHAGELFF. The CDR3 coding sequence is TGTGCCAGCAGCCAAGAATTGGGGCATGCCGGGGAGCTGTTTTTT.